This TCR beta chain was identified during a study of blood T cell repertoires in COVID-19. Looking at the study overall: Italy, Spain and the United States were the sources of the convalescent and acute COVID-19 samples. Sources were T cells, B-cell-depleted T cells, or PBMCs; the material itself was cDNA or gDNA.

Original processing methods: Amplifying reference gene primers gave estimates of nucleated cell counts. Assay: immunoSEQ multiplex PCR; the TCRdb copy retains only in-frame clones and omits some. The V and J calls and clone size are taken from that table; D and trimming were inferred from the DNA. The data contain some 19,000 clones, 70% to 85% of them singletons. The CDR3 extends over 12 amino acids. With 6 bases removed from V and 5 bases from J, the gap between germline ends came to 11 bases. This sequence was found in a human donor in a cohort sampled during active COVID-19. Sequenced: peripheral blood. V and J are TRBV12-3 or TRBV12-4 and TRBJ2-7, with a tentative D call TRBD1 (5 bases). The CDR3 is CASSLGANEQYF. The CDR3 nucleotides are TGTGCCAGCAGCCTAGGGGCCAACGAGCAGTACTTC.